The 28 T cell receptor beta chains given below trace back to one sample, sequenced in a study of T cell changes during pregnancy in multiple sclerosis. Assay: immunoSEQ multiplex PCR; the TCRdb copy retains only in-frame clones and omits some. This table has roughly 41,000 clones, roughly nine tenths appearing once. The sequenced sample was CD4+ T cells from peripheral blood mononuclear cells, obtained in the first trimester of pregnancy. The receptors shown here come from a female donor with multiple sclerosis, enrolled in a pregnancy study.

For this clone: Other DNA variants within this sample encode the same CDR3. The chain joins TRBV18 to TRBJ1-5; 7 bases fit TRBD1. This CDR3 region has 15 residues. After removal of 3 bases from V and 0 bases from J, the junction contained 2 bases not matched to a gene. In germline, CDR1 is KGHSH, CDR2 LQKENI. The CDR3 nucleotides are TGTGCCAGCTCACCGGGACAGCTTAGCAATCAGCCCCAGCATTTT. It encodes CASSPGQLSNQPQHF. Looking up the rest from reference TRBV18 and TRBJ1-5 gives the full variable domain: NAGVMQNPRHLVRRRGQEARLRCSPMKGHSHVYWYRQLPEEGLKFMVYLQKENIIDESGMPKERFSAEFPKEGPSILRIQQVVRGDSAAYFCASSPGQLSNQPQHFGDGTRLSIL.

This clone occurred once. The gene calls are TRBV7-6 and TRBJ2-3; TRBD2 aligns across 10 bases. From germline, CDR1 is SGHVS and CDR2 FNYEAQ. Trimming at V came to 1 base and at J to 5 bases, leaving 0 bases not matched to a gene. The CDR3 has 14 residues. The CDR3 DNA is TGTGCCAGCAGCTTAGGACTAGCGGGAGATACGCAGTATTTT. Protein sequence: CASSLGLAGDTQYF. Combining the CDR3 with reference TRBV7-6 and TRBJ2-3 gives the whole variable domain GAGVSQSPRYKVTKRGQDVALRCDPISGHVSLYWYRQALGQGPEFLTYFNYEAQQDKSGLPNDRFSAERPEGSISTLTIQRTEQRDSAMYRCASSLGLAGDTQYFGPGTRLTVL.

The chain joins TRBV19 to TRBJ1-2; tentatively, D is TRBD1 (5 bases). The germline V and J ends were trimmed by 1 base and 4 bases, with 7 bases remaining between them. The germline V gene has CDR1 LNHDA and CDR2 SQIVND (reference sequence). The CDR3 runs 13 residues. The CDR3 protein is CASSIGRVYGYTF. CDR3 DNA: TGTGCCAGTAGTATAGGCAGGGTCTATGGCTACACCTTC.

This chain joins TRBV6-5 and TRBJ2-7, with a possible D match to TRBD1 (5 bases). The V end was cut by 0 bases, the J end by 1 base, with 10 bases between. CDR1 is MNHEY, CDR2 SVGAGI, per germline. The CDR3 has 15 residues. The CDR3 here is CASSYSGLGSYEQYF. The CDR3 DNA reads as TGTGCCAGCAGTTACTCGGGGCTAGGGTCCTACGAGCAGTACTTC.

This chain uses TRBV27 with TRBJ2-1; 12 nucleotides agree with TRBD2. Germline CDR1 MNHEY, CDR2 SMNVEV (reference sequence). V was clipped by 6 bases and J by 2 bases; unmatched bases: 5. The CDR3 length is 16 residues. CDR3 sequence: CASRPGLAGTYNEQFF. The CDR3 DNA is TGTGCCAGCAGACCCGGACTAGCGGGAACCTACAATGAGCAGTTCTTC.

J is TRBJ2-5 and V is TRBV5-4; TRBD2 matches 9 bases. The CDR3 is 15 residues long. Germline assignment: CDR1 SGHNT and CDR2 YYREEE (reference sequence). V dropped 4 bases and J dropped 3; count of bases not matched to a gene: 7. As DNA, the CDR3 is TGTGCCAGCAGCACCCGGACTAGCGTTAAAGAGACCCAGTACTTC. Encoded protein: CASSTRTSVKETQYF. Full variable domain (remainder filled in from reference TRBV5-4 and TRBJ2-5): ETGVTQSPTHLIKTRGQQVTLRCSSQSGHNTVSWYQQALGQGPQFIFQYYREEENGRGNFPPRFSGLQFPNYSSELNVNALELDDSALYLCASSTRTSVKETQYFGPGTRLLVL.

V gene TRBV6-4 combines with J gene TRBJ2-4, with D perhaps TRBD1 (5 bases). Germline V gene sequence: CDR1 MRHNA, CDR2 SNTAGT. The length of the CDR3 is 12 residues. Deletions cut 8 bases from V and 2 bases from J, with 7 bases between. CDR3 sequence: CASHRTKNIQYF. Written as DNA, the CDR3 is TGTGCCAGCCACAGGACCAAAAACATTCAGTACTTC.

This clone showed up just a few times. The rearrangement uses TRBV5-6 and TRBJ2-1; 7 bases map to TRBD2. Germline V lookup: CDR1 SGHDT, CDR2 YYEEEE. The trim removed 3 bases at V and 0 bases at J, leaving 6 bases unmatched. There are 16 residues in the CDR3. The CDR3 here is CASSSWGRVSYNEQFF. CDR3 DNA sequence: TGTGCCAGCAGCTCTTGGGGGAGGGTCTCCTACAATGAGCAGTTCTTC.

Only one count was recorded for this clone. The chain carries TRBV7-2 and TRBJ2-5; perhaps TRBD2 as D (6 bases). Per germline, CDR1 SGHTA and CDR2 FQGNSA. V lost 3 bases, J lost 5 bases, and 10 bases lay in between. The CDR3 runs to 13 residues. The CDR3, as DNA: TGTGCCAGCAGCTTGGGAGGTTCGGAGACCCAGTACTTC. Its translation is CASSLGGSETQYF.

The chain is built from TRBV11-2 and TRBJ2-3, with TRBD2 as a possible D gene (6 bases). In germline, CDR1 is SGHAT, CDR2 FQNNGV. This CDR3 is 14 amino acids long. V was clipped by 5 bases and J by 3 bases, with 12 bases between them. CDR3 nucleotides: TGTGCCAGCAGCATCAGGAGGGCGACAGATACGCAGTATTTT. Amino acid sequence: CASSIRRATDTQYF. The full variable domain, in which reference TRBV11-2 and TRBJ2-3 provide the parts outside the CDR3, is EAGVAQSPRYKIIEKRQSVAFWCNPISGHATLYWYQQILGQGPKLLIQFQNNGVVDDSQLPKDRFSAERLKGVDSTLKIQPAKLEDSAVYLCASSIRRATDTQYFGPGTRLTVL.

The chain uses TRBV27 and TRBJ1-2, with TRBD1 matching over 10 bases. The CDR3 spans 17 residues. Germline values: CDR1 MNHEY, CDR2 SMNVEV (reference sequence). V trimming: 6 bases; J trimming: 3 bases; junction bases outside the gene matches: 13. CDR3 sequence: CASSPRNPTGGDYGYTF. CDR3 DNA sequence: TGTGCCAGCAGCCCTAGGAACCCGACAGGGGGCGACTATGGCTACACCTTC.

The chain joins TRBV29-1 to TRBJ2-1; 8 nucleotides align to TRBD2. The V gene end was trimmed by 4 bases and the J gene end by 12 bases; junction bases not matched to a gene: 14. Germline V gives CDR1 SQVTM, CDR2 ANQGSEA. The CDR3 spans 14 residues. The CDR3 region has the DNA TGCAGCGTTGCGCCGACTAGCGTGGCGGGCGGGCAGTTCTTC. This encodes CSVAPTSVAGGQFF.

This chain connects TRBV14 to TRBJ2-3, with 7 bases fitting TRBD2. The V gene end was trimmed by 3 bases and the J gene end by 0 bases; junction bases not matched to a gene: 12. Germline lookup yields CDR1 SGHDN and CDR2 FVKESK. The CDR3 is 18 amino acids. The CDR3 loop reads CASSHFRLARSSTDTQYF. The CDR3 nucleotides are TGTGCCAGCAGCCACTTCCGACTAGCCCGTTCTAGCACAGATACGCAGTATTTT.

The chain recombines TRBV5-4 with TRBJ1-1; 10 nucleotides agree with TRBD1. Germline V gives CDR1 SGHNT, CDR2 YYREEE (reference sequence). This CDR3 has 14 residues. Trimming removed 5 bases from V and 11 bases from J; junction bases left unmatched: 12. The CDR3 nucleotides are TGTGCCAGCAGTCACGGGGGGGACAGGGGTTTTGCTTTCTTT. As protein: CASSHGGDRGFAFF.

CDR3 bases: TGCAGTGCTACCAACTACAATGAGCAGTTCTTC. It encodes CSATNYNEQFF. V and J are TRBV20-1 and TRBJ2-1; D gene uncertain. V lost 4 bases and J lost 3, with 4 bases in between. CDR3 size: 11 residues. Germline CDR1 and CDR2: DFQATT and SNEGSKA (reference sequence).

A note on this clone: Other nucleotide sequences from this sample produce the same CDR3. V gene TRBV1 combines with J gene TRBJ1-1; whether TRBD1, the table's D call, matches the DNA was not checked. TRBV1 is a pseudogene. The CDR3 loop spans 19 amino acids. DNA for the CDR3: TGCACCAGCAGATATGTACTGCCCGGGACAGGGAATAGGGACACTGAGGCTTTCTTT. This codes for CTSRYVLPGTGNRDTEAFF.

This chain connects TRBV5-4 to TRBJ2-7, with 7 nucleotides matching TRBD2. The CDR3 is 15 amino acids. V shed 5 bases, J shed 4 bases, and the junction held 12 bases outside the gene matches. Germline V lookup: CDR1 SGHNT, CDR2 YYREEE (reference sequence). CDR3 DNA: TGTGCCAGCAGTTCGCACGGGACTATCTCTTACGAGCAGTACTTC. It codes for CASSSHGTISYEQYF.

V gene TRBV10-3 combines with J gene TRBJ2-7; the D is unclear. Trimming took 0 bases from V and 3 from J, leaving 9 bases between them. Germline V CDR1 and CDR2: ENHRY, SYGVKD. The CDR3 is 14 amino acids. The CDR3 loop reads CAISESRALYEQYF. The CDR3 nucleotides read TGTGCCATCAGTGAGTCTCGAGCGCTCTACGAGCAGTACTTC.

This clone was seen a single time. The chain couples TRBV5-8 to TRBJ1-5; D is undetermined. V lost 4 bases and J lost 7, with 9 bases in between. The length of the CDR3 is 12 residues. Germline V gene sequence: CDR1 SGHTS, CDR2 YDEGEE. The CDR3 spells CASSRRPQPQHF. The CDR3 nucleotides are TGTGCCAGCAGCCGGCGGCCCCAGCCCCAGCATTTT.

The chain is built from TRBV5-1 and TRBJ1-2; 8 bases match TRBD1. Germline V gives CDR1 SGHRS, CDR2 YFSETQ. The CDR3 has 15 residues. Trimming removed 2 bases from V and 4 bases from J; junction bases left unmatched: 7. CDR3 protein: CASSFDGTGIYGYTF. DNA for the CDR3: TGCGCCAGCAGCTTTGACGGGACAGGTATCTATGGCTACACCTTC.

The rearrangement links TRBV7-6 to TRBJ2-2; 14 bases agree with TRBD2. The V and J ends lost 5 bases and 6 bases, in that order; junction bases with no gene match: 11. This CDR3 is 18 amino acids long. Germline V gene data show CDR1 as SGHVS and CDR2 as FNYEAQ. CDR3 nucleotides: TGTGCCAGCAGCAAACGACTAGCGGGAGGGCCAATGCCCGGGGAGCTGTTTTTT. Translated: CASSKRLAGGPMPGELFF.

The rearrangement uses TRBV18 and TRBJ2-7, with 10 bases that match TRBD2. The length of the CDR3 is 15 residues. V lost 5 bases, J lost 8 bases, and 12 bases stayed unmatched. In germline, CDR1 is KGHSH, CDR2 LQKENI. As DNA, the CDR3 is TGTGCCAGCTCAATCGATGGACTAGCGGTGACAAAGCAGTACTTC. This encodes CASSIDGLAVTKQYF.

This clone was counted a single time. The chain combines TRBV18 with TRBJ1-2; D might be TRBD1 (5 bases). The CDR3 is made up of 13 amino acids. The ends were cut back, 4 bases at V and 7 bases at J, with 13 bases in the middle. Germline CDR1 and CDR2: KGHSH and LQKENI. The CDR3 loop reads CASSLQTVAGYTF. The CDR3 DNA reads TGTGCCAGCTCACTCCAGACAGTCGCTGGCTACACCTTC.

The V call is TRBV10-2, the J call TRBJ1-2; no clear D. V was trimmed by 3 bases and J by 10 bases, leaving 18 bases between them. Germline CDR1 reads WSHSY; CDR2 reads SAAADI. The CDR3 contains 14 residues. The CDR3 DNA follows: TGCGCCAGCAGTGATGGGGTGGGAGTAAGTTTCTACACCTTC. It specifies CASSDGVGVSFYTF.

J is TRBJ2-1 and V is TRBV7-3; D unclear. The V gene's germline CDR1 is SGHTA and CDR2 FQGTGA. V was pared by 9 bases and J by 6 bases, with 18 bases between. CDR3 size: 14 residues. CDR3 protein: CASCSSSVSNEQFF. DNA of the CDR3: TGTGCCAGTTGCTCCTCATCGGTGAGCAATGAGCAGTTCTTC. The variable domain in full, completed from reference TRBV7-3 and TRBJ2-1, reads GAGVSQTPSNKVTEKGKYVELRCDPISGHTALYWYRQSLGQGPEFLIYFQGTGAADDSGLPNDRFFAVRPEGSVSTLKIQRTERGDSAVYLCASCSSSVSNEQFFGPGTRLTVL.

The chain couples TRBV29-1 to TRBJ1-1; D not certain. Trimming took off 3 bases at V and 3 bases at J, with 8 bases between the two ends. Germline V gene lookup returns CDR1 SQVTM and CDR2 ANQGSEA. The length of the CDR3 is 12 residues. CDR3 DNA sequence: TGCAGCGTTGATGGCAGGTACACTGAAGCTTTCTTT. It yields the protein CSVDGRYTEAFF.

The chain joins TRBV15 to TRBJ1-4, with a possible D match to TRBD1 (6 bases). Trimming shortened V by 7 bases and J by 7 bases, and 13 bases separated the two germline ends. Germline CDR1 is LNHNV and CDR2 is YYDKDF (reference sequence). CDR3 length equals 13 residues. The chain's CDR3 is CATTGQGSEKLFF. CDR3 bases: TGTGCCACCACGGGACAAGGAAGTGAAAAACTGTTTTTT.

This chain uses TRBV30 with TRBJ2-7; 10 bases match TRBD2. Germline lookup yields CDR1 GTSNPN and CDR2 SVGIG (reference sequence). The junction had 3 bases not matched to a gene; V was cut back by 5 bases and J by 2 bases. The CDR3 has 13 residues. The CDR3 loop reads CAWVLAGTYEQYF. CDR3 in DNA: TGTGCCTGGGTACTAGCGGGGACCTACGAGCAGTACTTC.